This entry lists 26 T cell receptor beta chains sequenced from one sample in a study of long-term antiretroviral therapy in people with HIV. Survey-level resolution applied to immunoSEQ assay v3.0. The protocol was immunoSEQ multiplex PCR, while the TCRdb copy is restricted to in-frame clones and leaves out a portion. The sample lists 17,000 or so clones, about 91% occurring once. The starting material was unsorted PBMCs, obtained 0.3 years after starting antiretroviral therapy. The receptors here all came from a man in his fifties or sixties with HIV.

This clone was seen a single time. This rearrangement joins TRBV9 to TRBJ1-2; 7 nucleotides line up with TRBD1. With V trimmed by 0 bases and J by 4 bases, 9 bases remained unmatched. Germline V CDR1 and CDR2: SGDLS, YYNGEE. This CDR3 is 16 amino acids long. CDR3 sequence: CASSVVVGGQSYGYTF. The DNA for the CDR3 is TGTGCCAGCAGCGTAGTAGTGGGGGGACAGTCCTATGGCTACACCTTC.

This chain links TRBV4-1 with TRBJ2-1, with 11 nucleotides matching TRBD2. This CDR3 contains 20 residues. Germline V gene sequence: CDR1 MGHRA, CDR2 YSYEKL. The ends lost 3 bases at V and 7 bases at J; junction bases unmatched: 20. CDR3 sequence (DNA): TGCGCCAGCAGCCACAACCGGGTAGCGGGGGGGCCGAGGGCGTGGAATGAGCAGTTCTTC. The encoded protein is CASSHNRVAGGPRAWNEQFF.

The CDR3 is CAKVYRSGHGWSEAFF. Here the CDR3 DNA reads TGCGCCAAAGTCTACCGGTCAGGACACGGATGGTCTGAAGCTTTCTTT. This sequence joins TRBV5-1 and TRBJ1-1, with a weak D call TRBD1 (5 bases). The V and J ends lost 9 bases and 6 bases respectively, with 27 bases between them. This CDR3 has 16 amino acids. The germline CDR1 and CDR2 sequences are SGHRS and YFSETQ.

The chain couples TRBV6-1 to TRBJ1-5; possible D gene TRBD1, 6 bases. Germline CDR1 MNHNS, CDR2 SASEGT. The CDR3 is made up of 15 amino acids. Trimming removed 6 bases from V and 0 bases from J, with 12 bases in between. In nucleotides, the CDR3 is TGTGCCAGCAGCGGGGGGGCTTATAGCAATCAGCCCCAGCATTTT. Translation: CASSGGAYSNQPQHF.

V and J are TRBV5-6 and TRBJ2-1, with D hard to call. Trimming left V 0 bases short and J 0 bases short, with 16 bases between. CDR3 size: 18 residues. Germline V gene lookup returns CDR1 SGHDT and CDR2 YYEEEE. This CDR3 is CASSLETVIKLSYNEQFF. The CDR3 nucleotides read TGTGCCAGCAGCTTGGAAACTGTCATCAAACTCTCCTACAATGAGCAGTTCTTC.

The J gene is TRBJ2-1, the V gene TRBV9; D may be TRBD2 (6 bases). From germline, CDR1 is SGDLS and CDR2 YYNGEE. The CDR3 spans 15 residues. Trimming left V 3 bases short and J 0 bases short, with 10 bases between. In DNA, the CDR3 is TGTGCCAGCAGCGGAGCGGGTAGCTCCTACAATGAGCAGTTCTTC. As protein: CASSGAGSSYNEQFF. Looking up the rest from reference TRBV9 and TRBJ2-1 gives the full variable domain: DSGVTQTPKHLITATGQRVTLRCSPRSGDLSVYWYQQSLDQGLQFLIQYYNGEERAKGNILERFSAQQFPDLHSELNLSSLELGDSALYFCASSGAGSSYNEQFFGPGTRLTVL.

V and J are TRBV5-1 and TRBJ2-1; no clear D gene. Trimming pared 4 bases from V and 4 bases from J, leaving 15 bases between. The CDR3 length is 15 residues. CDR1 is SGHRS and CDR2 is YFSETQ in the germline V gene. The CDR3 DNA sequence: TGCGCCAGCAGCGCGGCCCCGGGCAATTACAATGAGCAGTTCTTC. Its translation is CASSAAPGNYNEQFF.

This clone was found once. The chain carries TRBV5-4 and TRBJ1-3; D gene unclear. This CDR3 has 15 amino acids. The germline V and J ends were trimmed by 4 bases and 0 bases, with 11 bases remaining between them. Germline lookup yields CDR1 SGHNT and CDR2 YYREEE (reference sequence). The chain's CDR3 is CASSARTDSGNTIYF. CDR3 DNA sequence: TGTGCCAGCAGCGCGAGGACTGACTCTGGAAACACCATATATTTT.

V is TRBV5-1 and J is TRBJ2-7; TRBD1 might be the D (5 bases). The germline V and J ends were trimmed by 3 bases and 9 bases, with 19 bases remaining between them. This CDR3 comprises 14 residues. The germline V gene encodes CDR1 SGHRS and CDR2 YFSETQ. In DNA, the CDR3 is TGCGCCAGCAGCTCAGGATTCCAGGGTGAAAGGCAGTACTTC. Its protein is CASSSGFQGERQYF.

This rearrangement joins TRBV11-2 to TRBJ2-5; D call uncertain. This CDR3 is built from 12 residues. Trimming shortened V by 0 bases and J by 5 bases, and 4 bases separated the two germline ends. Looked up from germline, CDR1 is SGHAT and CDR2 is FQNNGV. The CDR3: CASSLDRETQYF. CDR3 DNA sequence: TGTGCCAGCAGCTTAGACCGTGAGACCCAGTACTTC.

V usage is TRBV7-3 and J usage is TRBJ2-5, with a possible D match to TRBD1 (6 bases). V lost 1 base, J lost 5 bases, and 11 bases lay in between. This CDR3 is 14 amino acids long. Germline V gene lookup returns CDR1 SGHTA and CDR2 FQGTGA. The CDR3 DNA is TGTGCCAGCAGCTTAAATGCAGGGGAGGAGACCCAGTACTTC. Encoded protein: CASSLNAGEETQYF.

The gene calls are TRBV9 and TRBJ2-3, with D possibly being TRBD1 or TRBD2 (5 bases each). Between the trimmed V and J ends, which lost 4 bases and 3 bases, there was a span of 24 bases. This CDR3 spans 18 amino acids. The germline gives CDR1 SGDLS, CDR2 YYNGEE. CDR3 bases: TGTGCCAGCAGCCAAGAGGGGTCCGGGCCTCGGAAGACAGATACGCAGTATTTT. Translated, it gives CASSQEGSGPRKTDTQYF.

The chain's CDR3 is CASSEVVGNTIYF. For the CDR3, the DNA is TGTGCCAGCAGTGAAGTGGTTGGAAACACCATATATTTT. The chain combines TRBV6-1 with TRBJ1-3; no clear D. CDR1 is MNHNS, CDR2 SASEGT, per germline. This CDR3 contains 13 residues. Deletions cut 1 base from V and 3 bases from J, with 4 bases between.

The rearrangement joins TRBV18 to TRBJ2-5; perhaps D is TRBD1 or TRBD2 (6 bases each). The CDR3 loop spans 16 amino acids. The V gene lost 1 base and the J gene lost 5 bases, with 17 bases spanning the gap. Germline V CDR1 and CDR2: KGHSH, LQKENI. The CDR3 here is CASSPQGGSSSETQYF. As DNA, the CDR3 is TGTGCCAGCTCACCACAGGGGGGCTCCTCGTCCGAGACCCAGTACTTC.

The chain couples TRBV11-2 to TRBJ2-2, with a weak D call TRBD2 (6 bases). Germline CDR1 reads SGHAT; CDR2 reads FQNNGV. The V end was cut by 5 bases, the J end by 4 bases, with 14 bases between. This CDR3 region has 15 residues. The CDR3 DNA reads as TGTGCCAGCAGCCCCGGGGGTCCGGGCACCGGGGAGCTGTTTTTT. Translation: CASSPGGPGTGELFF.

This rearrangement joins TRBV29-1 to TRBJ2-1; 14 bases align to TRBD2. There are 14 residues in the CDR3. In germline, CDR1 is SQVTM, CDR2 ANQGSEA. Unmatched junction bases numbered 7, after V lost 6 bases and J lost 9 bases. Here the CDR3 reads CSVAGLAGDGEQFF. The CDR3 DNA is TGCAGCGTCGCGGGACTAGCGGGAGATGGTGAGCAGTTCTTC.

The chain carries TRBV5-5 and TRBJ2-3, with D unresolved. V dropped 4 bases and J dropped 4 bases, with 16 bases sitting between them. Germline loops: CDR1 SGHKS, CDR2 YYEKEE (reference sequence). This CDR3 comprises 15 residues. CDR3 sequence: CASSPRLSRADTQYF. The CDR3 bases are TGTGCCAGCAGCCCACGACTCTCTCGGGCAGATACGCAGTATTTT.

This clone was seen a handful of times. The same CDR3 arises from other DNA sequences in this sample as well. The chain employs TRBV5-6 and TRBJ1-1; D not resolved. This CDR3 is built from 12 residues. Germline lookup yields CDR1 SGHDT and CDR2 YYEEEE. Deletions cut 0 bases from V and 6 bases from J, with 6 bases between. The CDR3 sequence: CASSLGAAEAFF. CDR3 nucleotide sequence: TGTGCCAGCAGCTTGGGGGCCGCTGAAGCTTTCTTT. Drawing the rest from reference TRBV5-6 and TRBJ1-1, the complete variable domain is DAGVTQSPTHLIKTRGQQVTLRCSPKSGHDTVSWYQQALGQGPQFIFQYYEEEERQRGNFPDRFSGHQFPNYSSELNVNALLLGDSALYLCASSLGAAEAFFGQGTRLTVV.

The chain combines TRBV5-1 with TRBJ1-2; no reliable D call. Deletions cut 5 bases from V and 1 base from J, with 9 bases between. CDR3 length: 13 residues. Per the germline V gene, CDR1 is SGHRS and CDR2 is YFSETQ. In DNA, the CDR3 is TGCGCCAGCAGACCCGACAATAACTATGGCTACACCTTC. This codes for CASRPDNNYGYTF.

The CDR3 sequence is CASSVWTSGTGELFF. CDR3 in DNA: TGTGCCAGCAGCGTATGGACTAGCGGCACCGGGGAGCTGTTTTTT. The chain combines TRBV9 with TRBJ2-2; 10 bases fit TRBD2. CDR1 SGDLS and CDR2 YYNGEE come from the germline V gene. The CDR3 loop spans 15 amino acids. V shed 1 base, J shed 4 bases, and the junction held 1 base outside the gene matches.

The chain joins TRBV19 to TRBJ2-5; D gene uncertain. Germline lookup yields CDR1 LNHDA and CDR2 SQIVND (reference sequence). The CDR3 is made up of 14 amino acids. Trimming cost V 3 bases and J 5 bases, with 13 bases left between them. CDR3 coding DNA: TGTGCCAGTAGTATCGGACCGACACGGGAGACCCAGTACTTC. It is translated as CASSIGPTRETQYF.

This clone came up a few times. The rearrangement links TRBV7-2 to TRBJ2-1; D is undetermined. Looked up from germline, CDR1 is SGHTA and CDR2 is FQGNSA. V lost 0 bases, J lost 3 bases, and 6 bases lay in between. This CDR3 region has 14 residues. CDR3 amino acids: CASSLAGYYNEQFF. The CDR3 nucleotides are TGTGCCAGCAGCTTAGCTGGGTACTACAATGAGCAGTTCTTC.

The V and J genes are TRBV29-1 and TRBJ2-7, with 8 bases fitting TRBD2. The germline V gene encodes CDR1 SQVTM and CDR2 ANQGSEA. The CDR3 is 15 residues long. V trimming: 7 bases; J trimming: 0 bases; junction bases outside the gene matches: 11. CDR3 sequence (DNA): TGCAGCGCTCCTCTGACGAGCGGGGGCTCCTACGAGCAGTACTTC. Protein product: CSAPLTSGGSYEQYF.

The chain carries TRBV7-9 and TRBJ1-1; no clear D gene. The CDR3 loop spans 13 amino acids. Per the germline V gene, CDR1 is SEHNR and CDR2 is FQNEAQ (reference sequence). Between the trimmed V and J ends, which lost 1 base and 2 bases, there was a span of 5 bases. CDR3 sequence reads: CASSLDFNTEAFF. CDR3 in DNA: TGTGCCAGCAGCTTAGACTTTAACACTGAAGCTTTCTTT.

The chain joins TRBV7-8 to TRBJ2-1, with 9 nucleotides matching TRBD2. The CDR3 has 15 amino acids. The V and J ends lost 0 bases and 6 bases, in that order; junction bases with no gene match: 3. The germline V gene has CDR1 SGHVS and CDR2 FQNEAQ. The CDR3 DNA reads as TGTGCCAGCAGCTTAGCGGCGGGGGGGGGCAATGAGCAGTTCTTC. Protein sequence: CASSLAAGGGNEQFF.

The CDR3 sequence is CASSYGQGSSYEQYF. The CDR3 DNA reads TGCGCCAGCAGTTACGGACAGGGATCCTCTTACGAGCAGTACTTC. The chain links TRBV5-1 to TRBJ2-7; 8 bases align to TRBD1. Trimming removed 5 bases from V and 4 bases from J; junction bases left unmatched: 11. Germline values: CDR1 SGHRS, CDR2 YFSETQ. There are 15 residues in the CDR3. Filled out from reference TRBV5-1 and TRBJ2-7, the complete variable domain reads KAGVTQTPRYLIKTRGQQVTLSCSPISGHRSVSWYQQTPGQGLQFLFEYFSETQRNKGNFPGRFSGRQFSNSRSEMNVSTLELGDSALYLCASSYGQGSSYEQYFGPGTRLTVT.